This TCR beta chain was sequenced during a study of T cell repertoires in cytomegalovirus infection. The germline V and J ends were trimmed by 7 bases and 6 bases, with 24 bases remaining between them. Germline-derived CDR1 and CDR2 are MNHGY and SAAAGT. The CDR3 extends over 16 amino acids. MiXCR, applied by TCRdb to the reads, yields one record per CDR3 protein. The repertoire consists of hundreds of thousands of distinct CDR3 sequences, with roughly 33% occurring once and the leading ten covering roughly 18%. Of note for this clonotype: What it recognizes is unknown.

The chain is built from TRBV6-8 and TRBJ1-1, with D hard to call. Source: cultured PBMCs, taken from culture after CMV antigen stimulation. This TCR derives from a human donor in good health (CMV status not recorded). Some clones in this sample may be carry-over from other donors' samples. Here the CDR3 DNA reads TGTGCCAGCACCCCGGGGTACGGGTACGAAGGATCTGAAGCTTTCTTT. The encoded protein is CASTPGYGYEGSEAFF.